This T cell receptor (beta chain) appears in the sequencing data of a study of blood T cell repertoires in COVID-19. Method: immunoSEQ multiplex PCR; TCRdb's copy keeps in-frame clones and lacks some. The table includes around 130,000 clones, around 83% detected once. The CDR3 spans 14 residues. The germline gives CDR1 SNHLY, CDR2 FYNNEI. V gave up 6 bases and J gave up 3 bases, with 14 bases separating them. The sequenced material came from PBMCs or T cells enriched from blood (not recorded which). The J gene is TRBJ1-1, the V gene TRBV2; D is unclear. The origin of this receptor is a man between 25 and 39 years old who had recovered from COVID-19. Here the CDR3 reads CASSDRPEDTEAFF. DNA for the CDR3: TGTGCCAGCAGCGACCGACCGGAGGACACTGAAGCTTTCTTT.